What follows are 7 T cell receptor beta chains derived from one specimen sequenced in a study of blood T cell repertoires in COVID-19. Sequencing was performed with immunoSEQ multiplex PCR; in TCRdb, only in-frame clones are kept and a portion is missing. This table has 250,000 to 350,000 clones, 86% appearing once. The sample comprised peripheral blood. These receptor sequences come from a woman between 65 and 79 years old with COVID-19, enrolled during active disease.

V usage is TRBV24-1 and J usage is TRBJ1-5; 8 bases agree with TRBD1. The CDR3 has 14 amino acids. Germline CDR1 and CDR2: KGHDR and SFDVKD. V lost 5 bases and J lost 4; bases outside the gene matches: 3. CDR3 in DNA: TGTGCCACCAGTGCCGGGACAGGTAATCAGCCCCAGCATTTT. Translation: CATSAGTGNQPQHF.

The V gene is TRBV11-2, the J gene TRBJ1-2, with a weak D call TRBD1 (5 bases). CDR3 length equals 12 residues. With 4 bases removed from V and 5 bases from J, the gap between germline ends came to 8 bases. Germline CDR1 SGHAT, CDR2 FQNNGV. The CDR3 spells CASSSRGYGYTF. Written as DNA, the CDR3 is TGTGCCAGCAGCTCCCGGGGGTATGGCTACACCTTC.

The rearrangement links TRBV11-2 to TRBJ1-5, with TRBD1 as a possible D gene (6 bases). CDR1 and CDR2 from the germline V gene are SGHAT and FQNNGV. Trimming stripped 1 base from V and 0 bases from J, with 10 bases between. The CDR3 is 16 residues long. For the CDR3, the DNA is TGTGCCAGCAGCTTAGGGTTGGGGGCTAGCAATCAGCCCCAGCATTTT. Residues: CASSLGLGASNQPQHF.

The chain has TRBV6-5 and TRBJ1-3, with D perhaps TRBD1 (5 bases). Germline lookup yields CDR1 MNHEY and CDR2 SVGAGI. The CDR3 totals 15 residues. The V end was cut by 6 bases, the J end by 1 base, with 13 bases between. The CDR3 loop is CASRRQIGSGNTIYF. The DNA of the CDR3 is TGTGCCAGCAGGAGACAGATAGGTTCTGGAAACACCATATATTTT.

The chain uses TRBV7-3 and TRBJ1-5; the match to TRBD1 covers 7 bases. This CDR3 region has 15 residues. The germline V gene encodes CDR1 SGHTA and CDR2 FQGTGA. With 3 bases clipped from V and 2 bases from J, the junction kept 4 bases outside the gene matches. The CDR3 here is CASSFRGGGNQPQHF. For the CDR3, the DNA is TGTGCCAGCAGCTTTAGAGGGGGCGGCAATCAGCCCCAGCATTTT.

This sequence joins TRBV7-2 and TRBJ1-1; no firm D call. The CDR3 is 13 amino acids. The V end was cut by 2 bases, the J end by 1 base, with 5 bases between. Germline values: CDR1 SGHTA, CDR2 FQGNSA. CDR3 sequence (DNA): TGTGCCAGCAGCTTACAGGAGAACACTGAAGCTTTCTTT. Protein product: CASSLQENTEAFF.

The gene calls are TRBV2 and TRBJ2-7; tentatively, D is TRBD1 (6 bases). V shed 7 bases and J shed 1 base, with 14 bases lying between them. Looked up from germline, CDR1 is SNHLY and CDR2 is FYNNEI. This CDR3 has 14 amino acids. The CDR3 DNA reads as TGTGCCAGCAAGTTCGGACAGATGTCCTACGAGCAGTACTTC. This codes for CASKFGQMSYEQYF. Full variable domain (outside the CDR3, taken from reference TRBV2 and TRBJ2-7): EPEVTQTPSHQVTQMGQEVILRCVPISNHLYFYWYRQILGQKVEFLVSFYNNEISEKSEIFDDQFSVERPDGSNFTLKIRSTKLEDSAMYFCASKFGQMSYEQYFGPGTRLTVT.